The clone carrying this TCR beta chain has a count of ten or more. Its antigen is undetermined. This record comes from a study of T cells in Graves' hyperthyroidism and ophthalmopathy. Whole-study results and caveats: Most thyroid clonotypes expanded above 0.001 appeared in blood too. Patients with ophthalmopathy were separated from those with stable hyperthyroidism by a 13 V-J model.

Uncontrolled infection, other autoimmune disease, pregnancy or lactation led to exclusion. Each diagnosis was grounded in clinical symptoms, serum thyroxine and TRAb, thyroid ultrasound, and orbital computed tomography. V lost 6 bases and J lost 5; bases outside the gene matches: 13. Germline V CDR1 and CDR2: DFQATT, SNEGSKA (reference sequence). The CDR3 spans 16 residues. Researchers amplified the TCR beta CDR3 regions from RNA transcripts. The study used the HTBI primer set for a first-round RT-PCR of the TCR CDR3. One entry per CDR3 protein, called by TCRdb with MiXCR from the multiplex PCR reads. Counted here are roughly 570,000 distinct CDR3 sequences, roughly 46% occurring once; the ten biggest clones make up around a fifth.

This TCR came from an adult woman with Graves' disease, either hyperthyroidism or ophthalmopathy (not recorded which). The chain has TRBV20-1 and TRBJ2-2, with 9 bases aligning to TRBD2. The sequenced sample was peripheral blood or thyroid tissue (not recorded which). CDR3 sequence reads: CSANGRASGTTGELFF. The CDR3 DNA follows: TGCAGTGCGAATGGGCGGGCTAGCGGGACAACCGGGGAGCTGTTTTTT.